Sequencing of this T cell receptor beta chain was carried out in a study of blood T cell repertoires in COVID-19. Study in general: Sites in the United States, Italy and Spain provided acute and convalescent COVID-19 samples. From T cells, B-cell-depleted T cells, or PBMCs came the material, which was cDNA or gDNA.

V gave up 0 bases and J gave up 8 bases, with 17 bases separating them. Germline values: CDR1 SGHDT, CDR2 YYEEEE. The CDR3 loop spans 15 amino acids. In the original analysis: Amplification of reference gene primers was used by the study to estimate nucleated cell counts. Profiled with immunoSEQ multiplex PCR; TCRdb holds only in-frame clones, not every one. V, J and clone size were drawn from that table, and D and trimming were deduced from the DNA. The top ten hold 1.9% of the sample, which has tens of thousands of clones, roughly 89% seen once. This chain links TRBV5-6 with TRBJ1-2; tentatively, D is TRBD1 (6 bases). This TCR derives from a woman aged 45-65 years in a cohort sampled during active COVID-19. Sequenced sample: peripheral blood. The CDR3 nucleotides are TGTGCCAGCAGCTTGGGCACCAGGGGTCCCTTGGGCTACACCTTC. As protein: CASSLGTRGPLGYTF. The full variable domain, with the rest looked up from reference TRBV5-6 and TRBJ1-2, is DAGVTQSPTHLIKTRGQQVTLRCSPKSGHDTVSWYQQALGQGPQFIFQYYEEEERQRGNFPDRFSGHQFPNYSSELNVNALLLGDSALYLCASSLGTRGPLGYTFGSGTRLTVV.